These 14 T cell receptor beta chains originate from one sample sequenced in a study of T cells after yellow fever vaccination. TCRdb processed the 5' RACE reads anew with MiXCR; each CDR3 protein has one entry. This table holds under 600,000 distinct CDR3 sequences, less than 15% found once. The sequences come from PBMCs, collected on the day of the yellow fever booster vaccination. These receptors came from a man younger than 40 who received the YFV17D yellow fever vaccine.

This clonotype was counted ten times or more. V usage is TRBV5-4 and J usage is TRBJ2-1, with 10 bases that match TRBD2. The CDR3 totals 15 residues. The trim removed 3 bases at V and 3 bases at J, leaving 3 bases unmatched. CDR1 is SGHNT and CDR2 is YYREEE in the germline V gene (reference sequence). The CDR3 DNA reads TGTGCCAGCAGCTCCGGACTAGCGGTCTACAATGAGCAGTTCTTC. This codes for CASSSGLAVYNEQFF.

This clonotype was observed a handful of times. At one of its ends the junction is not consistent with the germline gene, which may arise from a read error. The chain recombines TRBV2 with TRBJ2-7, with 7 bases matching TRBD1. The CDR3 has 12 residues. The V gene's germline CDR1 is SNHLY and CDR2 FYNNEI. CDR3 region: CASSVKQGRVAF. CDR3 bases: TGTGCCAGCAGTGTTAAACAGGGGAGAGTCGCCTTC. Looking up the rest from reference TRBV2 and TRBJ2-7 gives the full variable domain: EPEVTQTPSHQVTQMGQEVILRCVPISNHLYFYWYRQILGQKVEFLVSFYNNEISEKSEIFDDQFSVERPDGSNFTLKIRSTKLEDSAMYFCASSVKQGRVAFGPGTRLTVT.

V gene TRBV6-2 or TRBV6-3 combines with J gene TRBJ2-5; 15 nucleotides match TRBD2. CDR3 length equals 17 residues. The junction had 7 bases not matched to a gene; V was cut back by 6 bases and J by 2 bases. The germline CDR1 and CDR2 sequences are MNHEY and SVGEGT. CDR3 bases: TGTGCCAGCAGAGAAAGGGGACTAGCGGGAGGACAAGAGACCCAGTACTTC. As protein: CASRERGLAGGQETQYF.

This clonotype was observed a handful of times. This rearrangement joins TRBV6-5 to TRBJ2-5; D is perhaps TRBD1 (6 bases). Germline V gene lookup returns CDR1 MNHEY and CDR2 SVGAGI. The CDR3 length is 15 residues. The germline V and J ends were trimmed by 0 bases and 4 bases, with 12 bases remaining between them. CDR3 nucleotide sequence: TGTGCCAGCAGTTACTCGGGCAGGGGAGTAGAGACCCAGTACTTC. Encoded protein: CASSYSGRGVETQYF.

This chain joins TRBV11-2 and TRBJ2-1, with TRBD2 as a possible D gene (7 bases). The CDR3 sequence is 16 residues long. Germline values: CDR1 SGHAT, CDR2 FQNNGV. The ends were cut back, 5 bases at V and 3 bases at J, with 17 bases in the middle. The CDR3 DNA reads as TGTGCCAGCAGCCCACTAGCGAGAGGGGGCTACAATGAGCAGTTCTTC. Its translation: CASSPLARGGYNEQFF.

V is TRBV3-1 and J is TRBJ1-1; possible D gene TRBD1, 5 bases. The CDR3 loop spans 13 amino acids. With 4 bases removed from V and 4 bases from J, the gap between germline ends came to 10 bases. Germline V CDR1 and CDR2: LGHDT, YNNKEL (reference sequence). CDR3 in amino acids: CASSPGTVTEAFF. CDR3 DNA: TGTGCCAGCAGCCCAGGGACGGTCACTGAAGCTTTCTTT.

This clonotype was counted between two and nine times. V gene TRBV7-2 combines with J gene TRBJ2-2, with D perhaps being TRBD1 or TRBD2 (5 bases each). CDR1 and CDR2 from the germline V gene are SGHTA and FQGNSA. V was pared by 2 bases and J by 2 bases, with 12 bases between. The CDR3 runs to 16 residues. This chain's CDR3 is CASSLLGTVNTGELFF. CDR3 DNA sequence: TGTGCCAGCAGCTTACTTGGGACGGTCAACACCGGGGAGCTGTTTTTT.

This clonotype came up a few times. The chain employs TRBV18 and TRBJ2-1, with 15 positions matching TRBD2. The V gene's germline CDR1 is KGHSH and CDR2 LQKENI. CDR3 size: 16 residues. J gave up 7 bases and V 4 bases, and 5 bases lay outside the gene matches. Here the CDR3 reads CASSRTSGRALNEQFF. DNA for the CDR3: TGTGCCAGCTCACGGACTAGCGGGAGGGCCCTGAATGAGCAGTTCTTC. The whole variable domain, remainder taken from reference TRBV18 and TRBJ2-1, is NAGVMQNPRHLVRRRGQEARLRCSPMKGHSHVYWYRQLPEEGLKFMVYLQKENIIDESGMPKERFSAEFPKEGPSILRIQQVVRGDSAAYFCASSRTSGRALNEQFFGPGTRLTVL.

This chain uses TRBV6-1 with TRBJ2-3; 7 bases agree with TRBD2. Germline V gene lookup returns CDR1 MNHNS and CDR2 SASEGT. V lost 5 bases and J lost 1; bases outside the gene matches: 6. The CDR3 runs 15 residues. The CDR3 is CASSKTAGRTDTQYF. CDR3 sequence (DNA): TGTGCCAGCAGTAAGACAGCGGGACGCACAGATACGCAGTATTTT.

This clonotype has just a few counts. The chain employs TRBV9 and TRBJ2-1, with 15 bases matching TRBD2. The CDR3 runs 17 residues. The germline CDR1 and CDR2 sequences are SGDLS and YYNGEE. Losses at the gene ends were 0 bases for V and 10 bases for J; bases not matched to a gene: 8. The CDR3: CASSVGGTSGRLAEQFF. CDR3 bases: TGTGCCAGCAGCGTAGGAGGGACTAGCGGGAGGTTGGCGGAGCAGTTCTTC.

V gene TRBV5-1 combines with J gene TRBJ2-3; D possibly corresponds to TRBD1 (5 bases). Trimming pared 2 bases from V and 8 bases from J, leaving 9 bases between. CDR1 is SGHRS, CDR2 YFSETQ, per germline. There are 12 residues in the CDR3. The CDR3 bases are TGCGCCAGCAGCTTAGGGGATGGTACGCAGTATTTT. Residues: CASSLGDGTQYF.

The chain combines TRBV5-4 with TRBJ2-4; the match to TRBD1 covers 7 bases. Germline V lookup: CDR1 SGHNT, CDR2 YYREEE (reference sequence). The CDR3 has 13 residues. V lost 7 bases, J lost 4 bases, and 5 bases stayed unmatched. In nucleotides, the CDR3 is TGTGCCAGCTCGGACAGGACGAAAAACATTCAGTACTTC. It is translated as CASSDRTKNIQYF.

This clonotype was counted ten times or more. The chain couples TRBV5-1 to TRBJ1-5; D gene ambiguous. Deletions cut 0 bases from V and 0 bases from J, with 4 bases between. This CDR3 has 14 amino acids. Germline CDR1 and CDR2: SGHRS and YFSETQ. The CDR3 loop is CASSLDGSNQPQHF. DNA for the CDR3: TGCGCCAGCAGCTTGGATGGTAGCAATCAGCCCCAGCATTTT.

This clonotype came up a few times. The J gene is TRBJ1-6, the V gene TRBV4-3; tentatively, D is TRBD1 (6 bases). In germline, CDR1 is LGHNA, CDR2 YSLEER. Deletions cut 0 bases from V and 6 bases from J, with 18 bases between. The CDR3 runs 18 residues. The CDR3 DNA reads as TGCGCCAGCAGCCAAGATCCGGGGGGCCCCCGACTTAATTCACCCCTCCACTTT. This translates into CASSQDPGGPRLNSPLHF.